Listed below are T cell receptor beta chains from one sample, sequenced in a study of blood T cell repertoires in COVID-19. Sequenced by immunoSEQ multiplex PCR; TCRdb stores in-frame clones only, minus some. Here the sample spans some 120,000 clones, around 80% being singletons. Sequencing was performed on peripheral blood. Every receptor here comes from a man between 70 and 80 years old with acute or convalescent COVID-19. Both conserved end residues are part of each CDR3. The order of the fields is CDR3 DNA, CDR3 protein, V gene, D gene, clone size, J gene. A D gene is named only where the DNA matches it firmly. The listing skips clone size in some rows; elsewhere it reads once, few, many or a size class.

CDR3nt: TGTGCCAGCAGCGTTAGGACAGGGGTTAACTATGGCTACACCTTC; CDR3aa: CASSVRTGVNYGYTF; v_gene: TRBV9; d_gene: TRBD1; abundance: NA; j_gene: TRBJ1-2
CDR3nt: TGCAGCGTTGAAGACCTTACGACTCTTCGGGATACGCAGTATTTT; CDR3aa: CSVEDLTTLRDTQYF; v_gene: TRBV29-1; d_gene: NA; abundance: NA; j_gene: TRBJ2-3
CDR3nt: TGTGCCAGCAGCCTTCAGACAGGGGACACCGGGGAGCTGTTTTTT; CDR3aa: CASSLQTGDTGELFF; v_gene: TRBV7-9; d_gene: TRBD1; abundance: NA; j_gene: TRBJ2-2
CDR3nt: TGTGCCAGCAGTGAGGAGCGGGGGGGCCACAATGAGCAGTTCTTC; CDR3aa: CASSEERGGHNEQFF; v_gene: TRBV2; d_gene: TRBD2; abundance: NA; j_gene: TRBJ2-1
CDR3nt: TGTGCCAGCAGCCAAGGGGAGGGTATCGCAGTGGAGTCCACTGAAGCTTTCTTT; CDR3aa: CASSQGEGIAVESTEAFF; v_gene: TRBV14; d_gene: NA; abundance: NA; j_gene: TRBJ1-1
CDR3nt: TGTGCCAGCAGTCTAGGGCAGGGAAGGGGAGAGACCCAGTACTTC; CDR3aa: CASSLGQGRGETQYF; v_gene: TRBV6-5; d_gene: NA; abundance: NA; j_gene: TRBJ2-5
CDR3nt: TGTGCCAGCAGTGAGAGGGAGGACGGTTTCACTGAAGCTTTCTTT; CDR3aa: CASSEREDGFTEAFF; v_gene: TRBV6-4; d_gene: NA; abundance: few; j_gene: TRBJ1-1
CDR3nt: TGTGCCTGGGTTACAGGGGGAAATTCACCCCTCCACTTT; CDR3aa: CAWVTGGNSPLHF; v_gene: TRBV30; d_gene: TRBD1; abundance: NA; j_gene: TRBJ1-6
CDR3nt: TGCGCCAGCAGCTTGGCCCCAGGCTATAATTCACCCCTCCACTTT; CDR3aa: CASSLAPGYNSPLHF; v_gene: TRBV5-1; d_gene: NA; abundance: NA; j_gene: TRBJ1-6
CDR3nt: TGTGCCAGCAGTTACTCGATCAGGGTAGATTCACCCCTCCACTTT; CDR3aa: CASSYSIRVDSPLHF; v_gene: TRBV6-5; d_gene: NA; abundance: NA; j_gene: TRBJ1-6
CDR3nt: TGTGCCAGCAGTGAAGGGTTTGTGGGGAGCCGTCATGAAAAACTGTTTTTT; CDR3aa: CASSEGFVGSRHEKLFF; v_gene: TRBV25-1; d_gene: NA; abundance: NA; j_gene: TRBJ1-4
CDR3nt: TGTGCCAGCACTCATAGCACAGATACGCAGTATTTT; CDR3aa: CASTHSTDTQYF; v_gene: TRBV7-9; d_gene: NA; abundance: once; j_gene: TRBJ2-3
CDR3nt: TGTGCCAGTAGCGGACAGGGCGAGACCTCATACTATAGCTACACCTTC; CDR3aa: CASSGQGETSYYSYTF; v_gene: TRBV19; d_gene: TRBD1; abundance: NA; j_gene: TRBJ1-2
CDR3nt: TGCGCCAGCAGGACAGCCTCTGGAAACACCATATATTTT; CDR3aa: CASRTASGNTIYF; v_gene: TRBV23-1; d_gene: NA; abundance: NA; j_gene: TRBJ1-3
CDR3nt: TGCGCCAGCAGCCCCTCCCGGGGCTCCTACAATGAGCAGTTCTTC; CDR3aa: CASSPSRGSYNEQFF; v_gene: TRBV4-1; d_gene: NA; abundance: NA; j_gene: TRBJ2-1
CDR3nt: TGTGCCACCAGTGAGCGGGGACAGCTCAATGAGCAGTTCTTC; CDR3aa: CATSERGQLNEQFF; v_gene: TRBV24-1; d_gene: NA; abundance: few; j_gene: TRBJ2-1
CDR3nt: TGTGCCAGCAGCCGCGGACGGACTCAAGAGACCCAGTACTTC; CDR3aa: CASSRGRTQETQYF; v_gene: TRBV7-2; d_gene: NA; abundance: NA; j_gene: TRBJ2-5
CDR3nt: TGTGCCAGCAGGGGGGCCGAAAAACTGTTTTTT; CDR3aa: CASRGAEKLFF; v_gene: TRBV2; d_gene: NA; abundance: NA; j_gene: TRBJ1-4
CDR3nt: TGCGCCAGCAGCCCCGGGGGGGCAACAGATACGCAGTATTTT; CDR3aa: CASSPGGATDTQYF; v_gene: TRBV5-1; d_gene: TRBD2; abundance: once; j_gene: TRBJ2-3
CDR3nt: TGTGCCAGCAGTGAGGACAGGGGGAACACTGAAGCTTTCTTT; CDR3aa: CASSEDRGNTEAFF; v_gene: TRBV6-1; d_gene: TRBD1; abundance: NA; j_gene: TRBJ1-1
CDR3nt: TGCGCCAGCTCACCCGGGACAGTCTACGAGCAGTACTTC; CDR3aa: CASSPGTVYEQYF; v_gene: TRBV10-1; d_gene: TRBD1; abundance: NA; j_gene: TRBJ2-7
CDR3nt: TGTGCCAGCAGCTTGACCGGGGGGCCAGGGCTCTATGGCTACACCTTC; CDR3aa: CASSLTGGPGLYGYTF; v_gene: TRBV7-9; d_gene: NA; abundance: NA; j_gene: TRBJ1-2
CDR3nt: TGTGCCAGCAGCGAGACAGGGTTCGGGTACAATGAGCAGTTCTTC; CDR3aa: CASSETGFGYNEQFF; v_gene: TRBV2; d_gene: TRBD1; abundance: NA; j_gene: TRBJ2-1
CDR3nt: TGTGCCAGTAGTGCCACCGGGACTAGCGGGGGGGCGGGTGAGCAGTTCTTC; CDR3aa: CASSATGTSGGAGEQFF; v_gene: TRBV19; d_gene: TRBD2; abundance: NA; j_gene: TRBJ2-1
CDR3nt: TGCGCCAGCAGCCAAGATGTCGTGAGAGCGTATGGCTACACCTTC; CDR3aa: CASSQDVVRAYGYTF; v_gene: TRBV4-1; d_gene: NA; abundance: NA; j_gene: TRBJ1-2
CDR3nt: TGCAGTGCCCCGACGGGGTACGAGCAGTACTTC; CDR3aa: CSAPTGYEQYF; v_gene: TRBV20-1; d_gene: NA; abundance: few; j_gene: TRBJ2-7
CDR3nt: TGTGCCAGCAGCCGTGGACAGCTCGACGAGCAGTACTTC; CDR3aa: CASSRGQLDEQYF; v_gene: TRBV3-1/TRBV3-2; d_gene: NA; abundance: NA; j_gene: TRBJ2-7
CDR3nt: TGTGCCAGCAGCTTCGAAGGGGCTCACCTAGGTACGCAGTATTTT; CDR3aa: CASSFEGAHLGTQYF; v_gene: TRBV5-8; d_gene: NA; abundance: NA; j_gene: TRBJ2-3
CDR3nt: TGTGCCAGCAGCCAACCTGTAGGGACAGCAAGGAACACTGAAGCTTTCTTT; CDR3aa: CASSQPVGTARNTEAFF; v_gene: TRBV11-2; d_gene: TRBD1; abundance: once; j_gene: TRBJ1-1
CDR3nt: TGTGCCAGCAGACGGGGAACTAATGAAAAACTGTTTTTT; CDR3aa: CASRRGTNEKLFF; v_gene: TRBV6-5; d_gene: NA; abundance: NA; j_gene: TRBJ1-4
CDR3nt: TGCGCCAGCAGCTTGGAGGGGCCTCCGGGAAACACCATATATTTT; CDR3aa: CASSLEGPPGNTIYF; v_gene: TRBV5-1; d_gene: NA; abundance: few; j_gene: TRBJ1-3
CDR3nt: TGTGCCAGCAGCGAACAGGGGACCATGGGGACCCAGTACTTC; CDR3aa: CASSEQGTMGTQYF; v_gene: TRBV9; d_gene: TRBD1; abundance: once; j_gene: TRBJ2-5
CDR3nt: TGCGCCAGCAGCTTGGACCTCCGGGGTCAGACCCAGTACTTC; CDR3aa: CASSLDLRGQTQYF; v_gene: TRBV5-1; d_gene: NA; abundance: NA; j_gene: TRBJ2-5
CDR3nt: TGTGCTAGTGGTGCCGGGACAGGGGGCGGGGAGCAGTTCTTC; CDR3aa: CASGAGTGGGEQFF; v_gene: TRBV12-5; d_gene: TRBD1; abundance: few; j_gene: TRBJ2-1
CDR3nt: TGTGCCAGCTCCGGACAGGGTTGGAATTCACCCCTCCACTTT; CDR3aa: CASSGQGWNSPLHF; v_gene: TRBV18; d_gene: TRBD1; abundance: NA; j_gene: TRBJ1-6
CDR3nt: TGTGCCATCAGTGGGACTAGCGGGGAAGAGACCCAGTACTTC; CDR3aa: CAISGTSGEETQYF; v_gene: TRBV10-3; d_gene: TRBD2; abundance: NA; j_gene: TRBJ2-5
CDR3nt: TGTGCCAGCAGTGAAAAGGGGATGAACACTGAAGCTTTCTTT; CDR3aa: CASSEKGMNTEAFF; v_gene: TRBV2; d_gene: NA; abundance: NA; j_gene: TRBJ1-1
CDR3nt: TGTGCCAGCAGCTTCCAGGGGTCGAACACTGAAGCTTTCTTT; CDR3aa: CASSFQGSNTEAFF; v_gene: TRBV7-2; d_gene: NA; abundance: NA; j_gene: TRBJ1-1
CDR3nt: TGTGCCAGCAGCCAAGAGCCCATAGGAGGGGAGCAGTACTTC; CDR3aa: CASSQEPIGGEQYF; v_gene: TRBV14; d_gene: NA; abundance: NA; j_gene: TRBJ2-7
CDR3nt: TGCGCCAGCAGCTTGGCCCTGGGCAGGGAGACCCAGTACTTC; CDR3aa: CASSLALGRETQYF; v_gene: TRBV5-1; d_gene: NA; abundance: NA; j_gene: TRBJ2-5
CDR3nt: TGTGCCACCAGTGACCCAGGGGGCGGCTACACCTTC; CDR3aa: CATSDPGGGYTF; v_gene: TRBV24-1; d_gene: TRBD1; abundance: NA; j_gene: TRBJ1-2
CDR3nt: TGTGCCAGCCCCACCAGCGGGGGGAACCAAGAGACCCAGTACTTC; CDR3aa: CASPTSGGNQETQYF; v_gene: TRBV28; d_gene: TRBD2; abundance: NA; j_gene: TRBJ2-5
CDR3nt: TGTGCCAGTAGTATAGTTCACAGGTTGACAGATACGCAGTATTTT; CDR3aa: CASSIVHRLTDTQYF; v_gene: TRBV19; d_gene: NA; abundance: NA; j_gene: TRBJ2-3
CDR3nt: TGTGCCATCTCGGAACAGGGGGCAAATGAAAAACTGTTTTTT; CDR3aa: CAISEQGANEKLFF; v_gene: TRBV10-3; d_gene: TRBD1; abundance: NA; j_gene: TRBJ1-4
CDR3nt: TGTGCCAGCACCCGGCGGCAATCGCCCCCTAGCTATGGCTACACCTTC; CDR3aa: CASTRRQSPPSYGYTF; v_gene: TRBV2; d_gene: NA; abundance: few; j_gene: TRBJ1-2
CDR3nt: TGTGCCTGGAGTGAACAGGGGGCTAGCAATCAGCCCCAGCATTTT; CDR3aa: CAWSEQGASNQPQHF; v_gene: TRBV30; d_gene: TRBD1; abundance: NA; j_gene: TRBJ1-5
CDR3nt: TGTGCCAGCAGCCAGTGCAGGGGCTGTGAGCAGTTCTTC; CDR3aa: CASSQCRGCEQFF; v_gene: TRBV27; d_gene: NA; abundance: NA; j_gene: TRBJ2-1
CDR3nt: TGTGCCAGTAGTATACTAGCGGGGTGGGACACCGGGGAGCTGTTTTTT; CDR3aa: CASSILAGWDTGELFF; v_gene: TRBV19; d_gene: TRBD2; abundance: NA; j_gene: TRBJ2-2
CDR3nt: TGTGCCAGCAGTCCACGTCTGGTGCCGGGTGGCTACACCTTC; CDR3aa: CASSPRLVPGGYTF; v_gene: TRBV27; d_gene: NA; abundance: NA; j_gene: TRBJ1-2
CDR3nt: TGTGCCAGTAGTATTCAGGGGGCTACCGGGGAGCTGTTTTTT; CDR3aa: CASSIQGATGELFF; v_gene: TRBV19; d_gene: TRBD1; abundance: NA; j_gene: TRBJ2-2
CDR3nt: TGTGCCAGCAGCCCGACAGATGGCTACACCTTC; CDR3aa: CASSPTDGYTF; v_gene: TRBV6-5; d_gene: NA; abundance: NA; j_gene: TRBJ1-2
CDR3nt: TGTGCCAGCAGCCAAGCTCTACAGGGAAATGAGCAGTTCTTC; CDR3aa: CASSQALQGNEQFF; v_gene: TRBV3-1/TRBV3-2; d_gene: NA; abundance: NA; j_gene: TRBJ2-1